This T cell receptor (beta chain) was captured by sequencing in a study of CXCR3-negative and CXCR3-positive naive CD8 T cells. Study information: With about 1.5 +/- 0.3 million reads per library, the TRB reads numbered around 130 million in total.

Germline V lookup: CDR1 ENHRY, CDR2 SYGVKD. The CDR3 totals 14 residues. The authors made the TRB cDNA libraries by 5' RACE using UMI labels. From its re-call of the 5' RACE reads, TCRdb lists each CDR3 protein once, without DNA. Here the sample table reports about 62,000 distinct CDR3 sequences. Naive CD8+ T cells carried a CD45RO-CCR7+CD27+CD95- phenotype. Study-wide results and limits: The majority of assays used fresh PBMCs, and CXCR3 expression partially decreased after cryopreservation. Naive subsets were similarly diverse, while memory CD8+ repertoires were much less diverse.

Regarding this clonotype: What it recognizes is unknown.

Input material: naive CXCR3- CD8+ T cells from blood. Indicated subset: CD45RO-CCR7+CD27+CD95- naive CD8+ T cells lacking CXCR3 (TNR3-). The receptor comes from a human donor in good health. Some clones in this sample may be carry-over from other donors' samples. The chain couples TRBV10-3 to TRBJ2-1; TCRdb's D call of TRBD1 is untestable without DNA. CDR3 region: CAISVGTGYNEQFF.